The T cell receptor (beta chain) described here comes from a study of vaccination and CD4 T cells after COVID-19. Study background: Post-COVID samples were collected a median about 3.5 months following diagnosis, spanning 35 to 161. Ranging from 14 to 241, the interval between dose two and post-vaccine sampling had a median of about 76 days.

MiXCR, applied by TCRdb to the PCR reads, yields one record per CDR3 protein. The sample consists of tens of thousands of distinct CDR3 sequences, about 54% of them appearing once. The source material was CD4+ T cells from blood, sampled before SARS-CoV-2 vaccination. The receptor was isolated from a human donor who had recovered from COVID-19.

The CDR3 DNA is TGTGCCAGCAGCTTGGACAGGGTCACCTACGAGCAGTACTTC. Its protein product is CASSLDRVTYEQYF. The gene calls are TRBV28 and TRBJ2-7; 8 bases align to TRBD1. V was clipped by 6 bases and J by 2 bases; unmatched bases: 6. The CDR3 covers 14 residues. Germline assignment: CDR1 MDHEN and CDR2 SYDVKM.